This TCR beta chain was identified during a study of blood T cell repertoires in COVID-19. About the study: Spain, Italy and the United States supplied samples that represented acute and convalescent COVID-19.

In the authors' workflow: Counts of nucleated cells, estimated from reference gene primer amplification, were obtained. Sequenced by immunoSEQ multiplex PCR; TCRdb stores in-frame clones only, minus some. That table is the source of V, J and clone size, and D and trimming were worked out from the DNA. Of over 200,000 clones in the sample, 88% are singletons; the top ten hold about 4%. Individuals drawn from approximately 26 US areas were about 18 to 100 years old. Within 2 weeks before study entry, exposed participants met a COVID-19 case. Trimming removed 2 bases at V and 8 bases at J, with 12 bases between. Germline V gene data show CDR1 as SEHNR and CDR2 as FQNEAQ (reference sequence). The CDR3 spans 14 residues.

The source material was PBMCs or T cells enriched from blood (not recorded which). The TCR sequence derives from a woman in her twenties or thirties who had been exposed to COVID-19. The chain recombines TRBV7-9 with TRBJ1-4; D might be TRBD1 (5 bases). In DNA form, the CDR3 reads TGTGCCAGCAGCTTATTACCGGGGGGAGAAAAACTGTTTTTT. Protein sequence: CASSLLPGGEKLFF.